Described below is a single T cell receptor beta chain sequence and its context. Ages ranged from about 18 to 89 years, with residence in 20 to 30 US areas. The data originate from a study of blood T cell repertoires in COVID-19. Study at large: In each case, the material was cDNA or gDNA derived from T cells, B-cell-depleted T cells, or PBMCs.

The germline CDR1 and CDR2 sequences are GTSNPN and SVGIG (reference sequence). V was trimmed by 0 bases and J by 6 bases, leaving 12 bases between them. The CDR3 is 13 amino acids. Method: immunoSEQ multiplex PCR; TCRdb's copy keeps in-frame clones and lacks some. The sample gives some 320,000 clones, 87% of which show up once; about 5.2% is in the top ten. The sequence came from a woman aged 25 to 39 who had recovered from COVID-19. The material sequenced was PBMCs or T cells enriched from blood (not recorded which). The rearrangement uses TRBV30 and TRBJ2-7, with D hard to call. The CDR3 bases are TGTGCCTGGAGTGTATTGATTTCGGGCGAGCAGTACTTC. It translates to CAWSVLISGEQYF.